This T cell receptor (beta chain) was retrieved from a study of identical twins. Regarding the study as a whole: Insertions were reduced in abundant cord blood beta clonotypes but not in memory repertoires.

Each CDR3 protein is one row after TCRdb ran MiXCR on the 5' RACE reads. The table includes more than 1.5 million distinct CDR3 sequences, under 35% detected once. The CDR3 sequence is 16 residues long. The germline CDR1 and CDR2 sequences are DFQATT and SNEGSKA (reference sequence). Losses at the gene ends were 2 bases for V and 8 bases for J; bases not matched to a gene: 14. This clonotype was seen a few times. Its target is not known. The sequenced sample consisted of cord blood. The sequence derives from a newborn girl in good health. This chain uses TRBV20-1 with TRBJ1-4; TRBD1 agrees at 7 bases. The DNA of the CDR3 is TGCAGTGCTAGAACGGACAGGTTCGGATGGCAGGAAAAACTGTTTTTT. It yields the protein CSARTDRFGWQEKLFF.